The source of this T cell receptor beta chain is a study of cytomegalovirus exposure and HLA in healthy donors. 60 Vbeta and 13 Jbeta primers were used in PCR. Produced via immunoSEQ multiplex PCR; TCRdb's table is partial and in-frame only. Here the sample spans a few hundred thousand clones, roughly 80% being singletons. CDR1 and CDR2 (germline): LGHNA, YNFKEQ. V shed 1 base and J 3 bases; nucleotides not matched to a gene: 12. This CDR3 comprises 19 residues. The chain uses TRBV4-2 and TRBJ1-1; the match to TRBD1 covers 12 bases. The sequenced sample consisted of PBMCs. This sequence originates from a man aged 25 to 40 in good health and CMV-seronegative. CDR3 nucleotide sequence: TGTGCCAGCAGCCAAGCCCCGGCGGGGACAGGGGGCGGAGACACTGAAGCTTTCTTT. This encodes CASSQAPAGTGGGDTEAFF.